A selection of T cell receptor beta chains follows, all from one sample in a study of blood T cell repertoires in COVID-19. Data came from immunoSEQ multiplex PCR; TCRdb stores just in-frame clones and leaves some out. The data contain a few hundred thousand clones, approximately 82% of them seen just once; the ten biggest clones take up 2.5% to 3%. Material for sequencing was peripheral blood. The origin of the receptors is a man between 45 and 60 years old with active or convalescent COVID-19. CDR3s include the opening cysteine and the closing phenylalanine or tryptophan. Each record gives: V gene, D gene, CDR3 protein. A D gene is named only where the DNA matches it firmly.

TRBV3-1/TRBV3-2	NA	CASSRQQSTDTQYF
TRBV7-3	TRBD1	CASSLTPGQGETQYF
TRBV28	NA	CASSLGNQYNEQFF
TRBV12-3/TRBV12-4	TRBD1	CASRDRGEYGYTF
TRBV18	NA	CASSPPGNGNTIYF
TRBV19	NA	CASSIAGGPEQYF
TRBV7-9	TRBD1	CASSSVRDRAYEQYF
TRBV3-1/TRBV3-2	NA	CASSQRGSSEKLFF
TRBV5-6	TRBD1	CASSLRQGDGYTF
TRBV4-1	TRBD2	CASSQESSGAPKNIQYF
TRBV27	NA	CASSLRQRGGENSPLHF
TRBV28	NA	CASSLPTLASSEQFF
TRBV5-4	NA	CASSLEGGGVKNIQYF
TRBV6-1	NA	CASSEGERNTDTQYF
TRBV4-1	NA	CASSQDLRVQNSPLHF
TRBV5-4	NA	CASSLQANTGELFF
TRBV15	TRBD2	CATRGGLVGDNEQFF
TRBV4-1	NA	CASSQDWSTYSNQPQHF
TRBV11-3	TRBD2	CASSFRGGEYEQFF
TRBV6-5	NA	CASSTDTLSAAFF
TRBV19	NA	CASIGGSGSSLGNQPQHF
TRBV10-2	NA	CASSPLGNTGELFF
TRBV18	TRBD1	CASSPRQGRWEAFF
TRBV30	TRBD1	CAWSLTGVQPQHF
TRBV7-9	NA	CASSPPGQIDTIYF
TRBV5-1	NA	CASSWDSTGELFF
TRBV2	TRBD1	CASRAGQGVDTEAFF
TRBV9	NA	CASSGVGKNIQYF
TRBV7-9	NA	CASSLPKDGLSTDTQYF
TRBV19	NA	CASSSRGNWGGGITEAFF
TRBV7-3	TRBD1	CASSPTDRGTQYF
TRBV2	NA	CASSGDFTETIYF
TRBV27	TRBD1	CARLGGWGDRASSSGNTIYF
TRBV28	NA	CASSPGVVAAYSNEQFF
TRBV7-2	NA	CASSLEGGSLGAFF
TRBV10-3	TRBD1	CAISEAGTGPNTEAFF
TRBV29-1	NA	CSVESPSVTDTQYF
TRBV5-1	NA	CASTGHWAYGYTF
TRBV11-2	NA	CASSLQYSPLHF
TRBV19	TRBD1	CASSIRDSYGYTF
TRBV7-8	TRBD1	CASSLPGQTNNEQFF
TRBV27	TRBD1	CASSLTRDSYFNEKLFF
TRBV4-2	NA	CASSQVVNSPLHF
TRBV15	NA	CATSRGIAATDTQYF
TRBV27	TRBD2	CATASGTSGRAVYNEQFF
TRBV14	NA	CASSQDRANTEAFF
TRBV7-2	NA	CASSITGWGTEAFF
TRBV30	NA	CAWTGSSSNQPQHF